This T cell receptor (beta chain) was profiled in a study of blood T cell repertoires in COVID-19. Study summary: Whether acute or convalescent, the COVID-19 samples came from the United States, Italy and Spain. In each case, the material was cDNA or gDNA derived from T cells, B-cell-depleted T cells, or PBMCs.

This CDR3 region has 20 residues. Germline V gene data show CDR1 as MGHRA and CDR2 as YSYEKL. V lost 1 base and J lost 5; bases outside the gene matches: 22. Authors' processing steps: Nucleated cell counts were estimated from reference gene primer amplification. The data were produced by immunoSEQ multiplex PCR, yet TCRdb's version contains in-frame clones alone and is incomplete. Clonal size and the V and J genes are those of that table, whereas D and trimming came from the DNA. There are about 71,000 clones in the sample; roughly 89% occur only once, and roughly 8.2% lies in the top ten. This clone was counted only a few times.

Sequences were obtained from peripheral blood. This sequence was found in a man aged 50-60 years with active COVID-19. V gene TRBV4-1 combines with J gene TRBJ2-7; TRBD1 matches 8 bases. The CDR3 sequence: CASSQAGTGRKEPYGHEQYF. CDR3 DNA sequence: TGCGCCAGCAGCCAAGCCGGGACAGGACGAAAGGAGCCCTATGGACACGAGCAGTACTTC.